This T cell receptor (beta chain) was found in a study of blood T cells in healthy people across ages. Trimming left V 3 bases short and J 1 base short, with 10 bases between. The CDR3 length is 14 residues. The V gene's germline CDR1 is DFQATT and CDR2 SNEGSKA (reference sequence). A sample-barcoded 5' primer and a J-beta primer mix were used in a second PCR of roughly 7 to 11 cycles. TCRdb re-derived calls from the 5' RACE reads in MiXCR, one entry per CDR3 protein. This sample carries over 700,000 distinct CDR3 sequences, approximately 53% of them seen once, and the ten largest clones take roughly 40%.

The specimen was blood. V is TRBV20-1 and J is TRBJ1-5; D call uncertain. This sequence was found in a man aged 80 or over in good health. The CDR3 loop reads CSASRQISNQPQHF. CDR3 bases: TGCAGTGCTAGTCGGCAGATAAGCAATCAGCCCCAGCATTTT.